This T cell receptor beta chain was captured by sequencing in a study of blood T cell repertoires in COVID-19. Germline V CDR1 and CDR2: SGHNT, YENEEA. V was pared by 1 base and J by 1 base, with 15 bases between. CDR3 length: 17 residues. The method was immunoSEQ multiplex PCR; TCRdb's version includes in-frame clones alone and lacks a portion of them. The table records about 120,000 clones, 86% of them present only once. The V and J genes are TRBV11-3 and TRBJ2-3, with a tentative D call TRBD1 (6 bases). The sample taken for sequencing was peripheral blood. The clonotype was recovered from a man aged 40-49 years with acute or convalescent COVID-19. The CDR3 protein is CASSLARGGLGTDTQYF. In DNA form, the CDR3 reads TGTGCCAGCAGCTTAGCGCGTGGGGGCCTTGGCACAGATACGCAGTATTTT.